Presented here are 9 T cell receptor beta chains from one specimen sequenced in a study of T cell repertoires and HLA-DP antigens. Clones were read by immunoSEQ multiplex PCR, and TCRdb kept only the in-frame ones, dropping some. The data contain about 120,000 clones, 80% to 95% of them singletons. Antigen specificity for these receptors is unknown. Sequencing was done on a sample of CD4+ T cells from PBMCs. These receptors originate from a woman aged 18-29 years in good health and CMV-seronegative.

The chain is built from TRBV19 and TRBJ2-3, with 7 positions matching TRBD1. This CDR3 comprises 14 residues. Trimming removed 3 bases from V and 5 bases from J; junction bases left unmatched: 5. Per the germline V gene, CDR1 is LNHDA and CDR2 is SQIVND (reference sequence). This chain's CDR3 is CASSIRTGGDTQYF. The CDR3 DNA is TGTGCCAGTAGTATCCGGACAGGCGGAGATACGCAGTATTTT.

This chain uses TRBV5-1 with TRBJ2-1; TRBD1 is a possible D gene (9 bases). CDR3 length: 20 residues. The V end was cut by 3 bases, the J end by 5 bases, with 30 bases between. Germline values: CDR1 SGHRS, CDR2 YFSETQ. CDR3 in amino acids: CASSWGQGPQGAGVNNEQFF. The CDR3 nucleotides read TGCGCCAGCAGCTGGGGACAGGGACCCCAGGGAGCGGGAGTCAACAATGAGCAGTTCTTC.

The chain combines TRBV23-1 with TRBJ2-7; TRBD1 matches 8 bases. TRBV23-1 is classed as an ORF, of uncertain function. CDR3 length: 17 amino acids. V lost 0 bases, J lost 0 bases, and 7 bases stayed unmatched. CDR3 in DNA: TGCGCCAGCAGTCAATCCCGCGGACAGGGATACTCCTACGAGCAGTACTTC. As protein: CASSQSRGQGYSYEQYF.

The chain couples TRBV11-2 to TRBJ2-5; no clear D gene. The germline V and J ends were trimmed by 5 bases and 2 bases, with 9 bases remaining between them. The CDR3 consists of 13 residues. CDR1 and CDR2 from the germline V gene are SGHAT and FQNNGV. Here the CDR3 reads CASSPTTQETQYF. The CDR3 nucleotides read TGTGCCAGCAGCCCGACGACTCAAGAGACCCAGTACTTC.

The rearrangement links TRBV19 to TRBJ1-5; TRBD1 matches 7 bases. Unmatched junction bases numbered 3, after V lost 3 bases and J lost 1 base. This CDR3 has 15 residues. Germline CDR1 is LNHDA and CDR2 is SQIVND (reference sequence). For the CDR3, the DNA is TGTGCCAGTAGTATGACGGGACAGAGCAATCAGCCCCAGCATTTT. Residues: CASSMTGQSNQPQHF.

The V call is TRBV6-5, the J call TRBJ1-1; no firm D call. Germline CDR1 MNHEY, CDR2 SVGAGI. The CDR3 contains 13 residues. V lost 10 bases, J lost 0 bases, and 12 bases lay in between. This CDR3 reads CATLTEMNTEAFF. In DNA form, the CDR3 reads TGTGCCACCCTGACGGAGATGAACACTGAAGCTTTCTTT.

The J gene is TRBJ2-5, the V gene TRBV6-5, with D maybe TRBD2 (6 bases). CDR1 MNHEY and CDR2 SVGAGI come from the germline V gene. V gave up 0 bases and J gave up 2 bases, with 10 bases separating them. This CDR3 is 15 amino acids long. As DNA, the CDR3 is TGTGCCAGCAGTTACTCGGTTCGGGGGCAAGAGACCCAGTACTTC. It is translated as CASSYSVRGQETQYF.

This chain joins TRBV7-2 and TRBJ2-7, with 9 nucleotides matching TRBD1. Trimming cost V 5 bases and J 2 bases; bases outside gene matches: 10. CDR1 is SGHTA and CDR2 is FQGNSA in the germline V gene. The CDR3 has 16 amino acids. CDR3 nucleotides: TGTGCCAGCAGCCGCCCCCGGGACAGGGTCACCTACGAGCAGTACTTC. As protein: CASSRPRDRVTYEQYF.

Here the CDR3 DNA reads TGTGCCAGCAGCGTAGGGGGCAGGGGGCAAGATACGCAGTATTTT. Translation gives CASSVGGRGQDTQYF. The chain couples TRBV9 to TRBJ2-3, with TRBD1 matching over 8 bases. Losses at the gene ends were 0 bases for V and 5 bases for J; bases not matched to a gene: 5. The CDR3 sequence is 15 residues long. Germline CDR1 and CDR2: SGDLS and YYNGEE.